The 10 T cell receptor beta chains presented below share a single source sample, sequenced in a study of T-cell reconstitution after alpha-beta-depleted transplantation in children (dated by TCRdb to 2016 to 2018). Study-wide conclusions, independent of this receptor: About two months after transplant, the apparently early recovery of alphabetaT-cell counts reportedly depended on just several hundred clones that had expanded rapidly and came from non-depleted graft cells.

Their antigen targets remain unknown. Libraries were made using PCR. Sequencing was carried out with an Illumina HiSeq 2500. To normalize quantification of the TCRbeta repertoire, the TCR libraries were built with molecular barcoding that relied on unique molecular identifiers. TCRdb cleaned the public reads at Q25 with fastp, built clones with MiXCR and kept in-frame beta chains. Records with the same CDR3 protein are collapsed into one entry carrying the most frequent genes and DNA. This sample gives 25,000 to 35,000 distinct CDR3 sequences in total; under 7.5% of them show up just once. More than 25% of the sample rests with the top ten. Read against the paper, the sample's time point label means: day 60 (about 2 months) after transplantation. The sample's treatment or condition, from its label and the paper: allogeneic hematopoietic cell transplantation with graft depleted of TCRalphabeta T cells and CD19 B cells.

Material: peripheral blood, obtained 60 days after TCRalphabeta/CD19-depleted stem cell transplant. These receptors were collected from a child younger than two who had a stem cell transplant for acute myeloid leukemia, so the T cells may come from the graft donor.

This clonotype was seen at least ten times. The rearrangement joins TRBV7-2 to TRBJ1-5; no definite D call. This CDR3 contains 13 residues. The germline CDR1 and CDR2 sequences are SGHTA and FQGNSA. The V end lost 5 bases, the J end lost 5 bases, and 10 bases lay between the germline ends. CDR3 bases: TGTGCCAGCAGCCAGGTAGGGCATCAGCCCCAGCATTTT. It specifies CASSQVGHQPQHF.

There are many counts of this clonotype. V usage is TRBV5-1 and J usage is TRBJ2-3; 7 positions match TRBD2. There are 16 residues in the CDR3. The germline V gene has CDR1 SGHRS and CDR2 YFSETQ. Trimming removed 2 bases from V and 1 base from J; junction bases left unmatched: 7. This chain's CDR3 is CASSFTASGRTDTQYF. The CDR3 coding sequence is TGCGCCAGCAGCTTCACGGCTAGCGGTCGCACAGATACGCAGTATTTT.

This clonotype was seen repeatedly, ten times or more. The V gene is TRBV7-2, the J gene TRBJ2-7; unclear D gene. V was trimmed by 2 bases and J by 1 base, leaving 3 bases between them. Per germline, CDR1 SGHTA and CDR2 FQGNSA. This CDR3 comprises 12 residues. The CDR3 sequence is CASSLQSYEQYF. DNA for the CDR3: TGTGCCAGCAGCTTACAGTCCTACGAGCAGTACTTC.

At least ten counts were recorded for this clonotype. This chain connects TRBV10-3 to TRBJ1-5, with 9 bases lining up with TRBD1. The CDR3 spans 13 residues. V shed 4 bases and J 6 bases; nucleotides not matched to a gene: 1. Germline values: CDR1 ENHRY, CDR2 SYGVKD. This chain's CDR3 is CAISGDRAQPQHF. The CDR3 bases are TGTGCCATCAGTGGGGACAGGGCTCAGCCCCAGCATTTT.

There are many counts of this clonotype. The genes are TRBV7-9 and TRBJ2-7; TRBD1 aligns across 7 bases. Germline CDR1 is SEHNR and CDR2 is FQNEAQ (reference sequence). This CDR3 has 15 amino acids. After removal of 2 bases from V and 0 bases from J, the junction contained 4 bases not matched to a gene. Written as DNA, the CDR3 is TGTGCCAGCAGCTTAAGGGGACAGAGCTCCTACGAGCAGTACTTC. Its translation: CASSLRGQSSYEQYF.

This clonotype was picked up many times. The chain uses TRBV11-2 and TRBJ2-7, with D possibly being TRBD1 or TRBD2 (6 bases each). This CDR3 spans 12 amino acids. Trimming stripped 0 bases from V and 9 bases from J, with 9 bases between. Germline lookup yields CDR1 SGHAT and CDR2 FQNNGV. CDR3 DNA: TGTGCCAGCAGCTTAGAAGGGGGGAGGCAGTACTTC. Translated, it gives CASSLEGGRQYF.

This clonotype was observed many times. This chain uses TRBV5-1 with TRBJ2-7; a possible D gene is TRBD1 (6 bases). V was trimmed by 2 bases and J by 7 bases, leaving 16 bases between them. The germline V gene has CDR1 SGHRS and CDR2 YFSETQ. The CDR3 covers 14 residues. This CDR3 is CASSFPGHAREQYF. The CDR3 coding sequence is TGCGCCAGCAGCTTTCCGGGACATGCCCGGGAGCAGTACTTC. Together with reference TRBV5-1 and TRBJ2-7, the CDR3 gives the full variable domain: KAGVTQTPRYLIKTRGQQVTLSCSPISGHRSVSWYQQTPGQGLQFLFEYFSETQRNKGNFPGRFSGRQFSNSRSEMNVSTLELGDSALYLCASSFPGHAREQYFGPGTRLTVT.

This clonotype was recorded at least ten times. The J gene is TRBJ2-7, the V gene TRBV5-6; D may be TRBD2 (6 bases). The CDR3 sequence is 14 residues long. Looked up from germline, CDR1 is SGHDT and CDR2 is YYEEEE. Between the trimmed V and J ends, which lost 0 bases and 2 bases, there was a span of 9 bases. CDR3 sequence reads: CASSLGASAYEQYF. The CDR3 DNA follows: TGTGCCAGCAGCTTGGGAGCTAGCGCCTACGAGCAGTACTTC.

This clonotype was seen repeatedly, ten times or more. The chain combines TRBV6-4 with TRBJ2-1; TRBD2 matches 10 bases. V gave up 6 bases and J gave up 7 bases; unmatched junction bases: 6. This CDR3 is built from 14 residues. Germline assignment: CDR1 MRHNA and CDR2 SNTAGT. In nucleotides, the CDR3 is TGTGCCAGCAGCCCAAGCGGGAGGGAGAATGAGCAGTTCTTC. Translation gives CASSPSGRENEQFF.

V and J are TRBV6-5 and TRBJ2-7; D tentatively fits TRBD1 or TRBD2 (5 bases each). The germline V gene has CDR1 MNHEY and CDR2 SVGAGI. V lost 3 bases and J 2 bases, leaving 11 bases between the germline ends. The CDR3 consists of 14 residues. CDR3 sequence (DNA): TGTGCCAGCAGTTATCAGGGACCCGCCTACGAGCAGTACTTC. It encodes CASSYQGPAYEQYF.